Following are 29 T cell receptor beta chains from one sample sequenced in a study of blood T cell repertoires in COVID-19. The assay was immunoSEQ multiplex PCR, and TCRdb's table has in-frame clones only and misses some. There are roughly 240,000 clones in the sample; around nine tenths occur only once, and about 1.7% lies in the top ten. Input material: peripheral blood. The receptors here all came from a woman aged 55-69 years who had recovered from COVID-19.

The genes are TRBV28 and TRBJ2-7, with 8 bases aligning to TRBD1. With V trimmed by 5 bases and J by 7 bases, 13 bases remained unmatched. The CDR3 loop spans 15 amino acids. CDR1 MDHEN and CDR2 SYDVKM come from the germline V gene. CDR3: CASSPPGQVLREQYF. Here the CDR3 DNA reads TGTGCCAGCAGTCCTCCGGGACAGGTTTTGAGGGAGCAGTACTTC.

The chain recombines TRBV18 with TRBJ1-1; no clear D. Trimming left V 3 bases short and J 0 bases short, with 8 bases between. Germline CDR1 reads KGHSH; CDR2 reads LQKENI. This CDR3 spans 14 amino acids. CDR3 nucleotides: TGTGCCAGCTCACCGACTAACCTGAACACTGAAGCTTTCTTT. As protein: CASSPTNLNTEAFF.

This rearrangement joins TRBV29-1 to TRBJ1-2, with no clear D. The CDR3 spans 15 residues. Per germline, CDR1 SQVTM and CDR2 ANQGSEA. V was pared by 7 bases and J by 0 bases, with 18 bases between. CDR3 loop: CSATSALKANYGYTF. The CDR3 DNA sequence: TGCAGCGCCACGAGTGCCTTGAAAGCTAACTATGGCTACACCTTC.

The chain carries TRBV15 and TRBJ2-3; 9 bases map to TRBD1. V was clipped by 7 bases and J by 3 bases; unmatched bases: 5. The CDR3 has 14 residues. Germline CDR1 and CDR2: LNHNV and YYDKDF (reference sequence). CDR3 sequence reads: CATNRDRATDTQYF. The CDR3 coding sequence is TGTGCCACCAACCGGGACAGGGCGACAGATACGCAGTATTTT.

This chain uses TRBV5-8 with TRBJ2-2, with unresolved D. V was clipped by 4 bases and J by 4 bases, with 8 bases between them. The CDR3 totals 13 residues. The germline CDR1 and CDR2 sequences are SGHTS and YDEGEE. DNA of the CDR3: TGTGCCAGCAGCCCCGAGTTCACCGGGGAGCTGTTTTTT. Translating gives CASSPEFTGELFF.

The rearrangement uses TRBV6-6 and TRBJ1-2; 8 bases agree with TRBD1. The germline V gene has CDR1 MNHNY and CDR2 SVGAGI (reference sequence). V was clipped by 2 bases and J by 7 bases; unmatched bases: 12. The CDR3 is 16 amino acids. The CDR3 spells CASSYGQGARYGGYTF. In DNA form, the CDR3 reads TGTGCCAGCAGTTACGGTCAGGGGGCGAGGTACGGTGGCTACACCTTC.

The gene calls are TRBV15 and TRBJ1-3; the D gene is possibly TRBD1 (6 bases). The CDR3 consists of 14 residues. In germline, CDR1 is LNHNV, CDR2 YYDKDF (reference sequence). Trimming cost V 0 bases and J 4 bases, with 7 bases left between them. DNA for the CDR3: TGTGCCACCAGCAGAGATGACAGGGGAAACACCATATATTTT. The encoded protein is CATSRDDRGNTIYF. Full variable domain (rest looked up from reference TRBV15 and TRBJ1-3): DAMVIQNPRYQVTQFGKPVTLSCSQTLNHNVMYWYQQKSSQAPKLLFHYYDKDFNNEADTPDNFQSRRPNTSFCFLDIRSPGLGDTAMYLCATSRDDRGNTIYFGEGSWLTVV.

This chain connects TRBV4-3 to TRBJ2-3; 12 bases agree with TRBD2. The V segment lost 5 bases and the J segment 5 bases; nucleotides outside the gene matches: 8. Germline V CDR1 and CDR2: LGHNA, YSLEER. This CDR3 region has 16 residues. CDR3 in amino acids: CASSTESSGGGDTQYF. The CDR3 coding sequence is TGCGCCAGCAGCACAGAGTCTAGCGGGGGGGGAGATACGCAGTATTTT.

The chain employs TRBV2 and TRBJ1-2; the D gene is possibly TRBD1 (6 bases). The CDR3 consists of 13 residues. V was trimmed by 6 bases and J by 4 bases, leaving 12 bases between them. In germline, CDR1 is SNHLY, CDR2 FYNNEI. This CDR3 reads CASSPGQTYGYTF. The DNA of the CDR3 is TGTGCCAGCAGCCCGGGACAAACCTATGGCTACACCTTC.

This clone was seen a single time. The V gene is TRBV7-2, the J gene TRBJ1-2, with unresolved D. CDR1 and CDR2 from the germline V gene are SGHTA and FQGNSA. Trimming pared 1 base from V and 4 bases from J, leaving 19 bases between. The CDR3 is 17 residues long. The CDR3 here is CASSLGPGSSLTYGYTF. The CDR3 DNA reads TGTGCCAGCAGCTTAGGGCCAGGATCCTCTCTCACCTATGGCTACACCTTC.

V and J are TRBV19 and TRBJ2-1; D gene ambiguous. V was clipped by 4 bases and J by 0 bases, with 13 bases between them. Germline lookup yields CDR1 LNHDA and CDR2 SQIVND (reference sequence). This CDR3 has 16 residues. The CDR3 region is CASSKAVHSSYNEQFF. The CDR3 region has the DNA TGTGCCAGTAGTAAAGCAGTTCACAGCTCCTACAATGAGCAGTTCTTC.

CDR3 in amino acids: CASGDRGDYGYTF. DNA of the CDR3: TGTGCCAGCGGGGACAGGGGAGACTATGGCTACACCTTC. This rearrangement joins TRBV5-6 to TRBJ1-2; TRBD1 matches 10 bases. CDR3 length: 13 residues. The V gene end was trimmed by 7 bases and the J gene end by 3 bases; junction bases not matched to a gene: 3. Germline lookup yields CDR1 SGHDT and CDR2 YYEEEE. Variable domain in full (rest from reference TRBV5-6 and TRBJ1-2): DAGVTQSPTHLIKTRGQQVTLRCSPKSGHDTVSWYQQALGQGPQFIFQYYEEEERQRGNFPDRFSGHQFPNYSSELNVNALLLGDSALYLCASGDRGDYGYTFGSGTRLTVV.

The J gene is TRBJ2-1, the V gene TRBV28; 10 nucleotides line up with TRBD1. Looked up from germline, CDR1 is MDHEN and CDR2 is SYDVKM. V shed 2 bases, J shed 0 bases, and the junction held 4 bases outside the gene matches. The CDR3 is 17 residues long. CDR3 coding DNA: TGTGCCAGCAGTTTAGGGCGGACAGGGGGCTCCTACAATGAGCAGTTCTTC. Its protein product is CASSLGRTGGSYNEQFF.

This chain links TRBV10-3 with TRBJ2-1, with D maybe TRBD2 (6 bases). Germline CDR1 and CDR2: ENHRY and SYGVKD. Deletions cut 8 bases from V and 1 base from J, with 18 bases between. There are 16 residues in the CDR3. CDR3 amino acids: CAIRTMEGLSYNEQFF. The CDR3 DNA is TGTGCCATCCGTACCATGGAGGGATTGTCCTACAATGAGCAGTTCTTC.

This clone occurred once. V usage is TRBV11-1 and J usage is TRBJ2-1, with D maybe TRBD2 (5 bases). This CDR3 contains 14 residues. CDR1 and CDR2 (germline): SGHAT, FQDESV (reference sequence). Trimming removed 3 bases from V and 9 bases from J, with 15 bases in between. CDR3 DNA: TGTGCCAGCAGCTTTTTTGCGCTAGCCGCTGAGCAGTTCTTC. This gives the protein CASSFFALAAEQFF.

This chain connects TRBV28 to TRBJ2-3; perhaps TRBD2 as D (5 bases). With 6 bases removed from V and 3 bases from J, the gap between germline ends came to 7 bases. CDR3 length equals 12 residues. Per the germline V gene, CDR1 is MDHEN and CDR2 is SYDVKM. CDR3 DNA: TGTGCCAGCAGCATAGCGACAGATACGCAGTATTTT. Amino acids: CASSIATDTQYF.

A note on this clone: Other DNA sequences in the same sample also yield this CDR3. The chain uses TRBV6-2 or TRBV6-3 and TRBJ2-5; D might be TRBD1 (7 bases). This CDR3 comprises 12 residues. V was trimmed by 4 bases and J by 5 bases, leaving 8 bases between them. The V gene's germline CDR1 is MNHEY and CDR2 SVGEGT. The CDR3 DNA sequence: TGTGCCAGCAGTTCAGGGGGGGAGACCCAGTACTTC. Translated: CASSSGGETQYF.

CDR3 residues: CASLRPGISYEQYF. The DNA of the CDR3 is TGTGCCAGCCTTAGGCCGGGAATTTCCTACGAGCAGTACTTC. The rearrangement links TRBV28 to TRBJ2-7; perhaps TRBD2 as D (5 bases). V lost 8 bases and J 1 base, leaving 15 bases between the germline ends. The CDR3 runs to 14 residues. CDR1 MDHEN and CDR2 SYDVKM come from the germline V gene. Combining the CDR3 with reference TRBV28 and TRBJ2-7 gives the whole variable domain DVKVTQSSRYLVKRTGEKVFLECVQDMDHENMFWYRQDPGLGLRLIYFSYDVKMKEKGDIPEGYSVSREKKERFSLILESASTNQTSMYLCASLRPGISYEQYFGPGTRLTVT.

The chain is built from TRBV2 and TRBJ1-5, with a tentative D call TRBD1 (5 bases). Trimming stripped 7 bases from V and 4 bases from J, with 11 bases between. Germline CDR1 is SNHLY and CDR2 is FYNNEI. There are 13 residues in the CDR3. CDR3: CASNGGGNQPQHF. CDR3 coding DNA: TGTGCCAGCAATGGGGGAGGGAATCAGCCCCAGCATTTT.

The rearrangement joins TRBV7-2 to TRBJ1-1; tentatively, D is TRBD1 (5 bases). The CDR3 spans 15 residues. Germline assignment: CDR1 SGHTA and CDR2 FQGNSA. V lost 1 base and J lost 1, with 10 bases in between. The CDR3 DNA follows: TGTGCCAGCAGCTTAGGTGGGGGGGGGAACACTGAAGCTTTCTTT. Translation: CASSLGGGGNTEAFF.

This chain uses TRBV4-2 with TRBJ2-1, with D uncertain. Per germline, CDR1 LGHNA and CDR2 YNFKEQ. Trimming took off 0 bases at V and 9 bases at J, with 9 bases between the two ends. The CDR3 is 13 amino acids. The CDR3 region is CASSQDLRAEQFF. The CDR3, as DNA: TGTGCCAGCAGCCAAGACTTACGAGCTGAGCAGTTCTTC.

J is TRBJ2-7 and V is TRBV27; D is possibly TRBD2 (5 bases). Germline V lookup: CDR1 MNHEY, CDR2 SMNVEV (reference sequence). The CDR3 length is 14 residues. Trimming removed 2 bases at V and 1 base at J, with 9 bases between. The CDR3 nucleotides are TGTGCCAGCAGTTTAGAACCGGGGTCCTACGAGCAGTACTTC. As protein: CASSLEPGSYEQYF.

The chain links TRBV13 to TRBJ2-3; D remains ambiguous. Trimming took 2 bases from V and 5 from J, leaving 5 bases between them. Per germline, CDR1 PRHDT and CDR2 FYEKMQ (reference sequence). The CDR3 has 12 residues. The CDR3 protein is CASSLSRDTQYF. As DNA, the CDR3 is TGTGCCAGCAGCTTAAGTAGAGATACGCAGTATTTT.

The V and J genes are TRBV6-5 and TRBJ1-5, with D maybe TRBD1 (5 bases). CDR1 MNHEY and CDR2 SVGAGI come from the germline V gene. CDR3 length: 15 amino acids. V shed 6 bases and J shed 0 bases, with 12 bases lying between them. CDR3 protein: CASRMTAYSNQPQHF. For the CDR3, the DNA is TGTGCCAGCAGAATGACAGCCTATAGCAATCAGCCCCAGCATTTT.

CDR3 sequence reads: CASRTGQGFTDTQYF. The CDR3 DNA reads as TGTGCCAGTAGAACGGGACAGGGGTTCACAGATACGCAGTATTTT. The rearrangement links TRBV19 to TRBJ2-3; 10 nucleotides match TRBD1. V lost 6 bases, J lost 2 bases, and 5 bases stayed unmatched. The length of the CDR3 is 15 residues. Looked up from germline, CDR1 is LNHDA and CDR2 is SQIVND (reference sequence).

The chain couples TRBV19 to TRBJ1-1; the D gene is possibly TRBD1 (6 bases). V lost 7 bases to trimming and J lost 0 bases, with 12 bases between them. Germline-derived CDR1 and CDR2 are LNHDA and SQIVND (reference sequence). The CDR3 has 14 residues. Written as DNA, the CDR3 is TGTGCCAGTAATAATAGGGGGTTGAACACTGAAGCTTTCTTT. It yields the protein CASNNRGLNTEAFF.

The chain links TRBV3-1 (or the pseudogene TRBV3-2) to TRBJ2-7, with D maybe TRBD2 (6 bases). V shed 0 bases and J shed 5 bases, with 17 bases lying between them. This CDR3 is 16 amino acids long. CDR1 is LGHDT, CDR2 YNNKEL, per germline (reference sequence). The CDR3 loop is CASSQEPTSPAHEQYF. The CDR3 DNA sequence: TGTGCCAGCAGCCAAGAGCCTACTAGCCCGGCTCACGAGCAGTACTTC.

The chain carries TRBV7-3 and TRBJ1-1, with a weak D call TRBD1 (5 bases). Trimming left V 5 bases short and J 0 bases short, with 19 bases between. CDR1 and CDR2 from the germline V gene are SGHTA and FQGTGA. This CDR3 contains 17 residues. The CDR3 loop is CASSLRGGSTVNTEAFF. CDR3 bases: TGTGCCAGCAGCCTGCGGGGAGGATCGACAGTGAACACTGAAGCTTTCTTT.

The chain links TRBV5-1 to TRBJ1-3; 8 positions agree with TRBD1. The CDR3 extends over 15 amino acids. V was clipped by 5 bases and J by 4 bases; unmatched bases: 8. Germline values: CDR1 SGHRS, CDR2 YFSETQ. CDR3 residues: CASRDTGTGGNTIYF. The DNA of the CDR3 is TGCGCCAGCAGAGATACCGGGACAGGAGGAAACACCATATATTTT.